This paragraph covers one T cell receptor (beta chain) sequence. Assay: immunoSEQ multiplex PCR; the TCRdb copy retains only in-frame clones and omits some. The data show about 220,000 clones, about 88% seen once. The CDR3 sequence is 18 residues long. V lost 4 bases and J 0 bases, leaving 16 bases between the germline ends. From germline, CDR1 is SGHTA and CDR2 FQGNSA. These data originate in a study of blood T cell repertoires in COVID-19. Study in general: Donors in the United States, Italy and Spain gave samples during acute or convalescent COVID-19. Sample material is recorded as cDNA or gDNA derived from T cells, B-cell-depleted T cells, or PBMCs.

This receptor was identified in a man between 35 and 55 years old with acute or convalescent COVID-19. V gene TRBV7-2 combines with J gene TRBJ1-6, with a tentative D call TRBD1 (6 bases). Sequencing was performed on peripheral blood. CDR3 region: CASSSTDSPSSYNSPLHF. The DNA of the CDR3 is TGTGCCAGCAGCTCGACGGACAGCCCGAGCTCCTATAATTCACCCCTCCACTTT.